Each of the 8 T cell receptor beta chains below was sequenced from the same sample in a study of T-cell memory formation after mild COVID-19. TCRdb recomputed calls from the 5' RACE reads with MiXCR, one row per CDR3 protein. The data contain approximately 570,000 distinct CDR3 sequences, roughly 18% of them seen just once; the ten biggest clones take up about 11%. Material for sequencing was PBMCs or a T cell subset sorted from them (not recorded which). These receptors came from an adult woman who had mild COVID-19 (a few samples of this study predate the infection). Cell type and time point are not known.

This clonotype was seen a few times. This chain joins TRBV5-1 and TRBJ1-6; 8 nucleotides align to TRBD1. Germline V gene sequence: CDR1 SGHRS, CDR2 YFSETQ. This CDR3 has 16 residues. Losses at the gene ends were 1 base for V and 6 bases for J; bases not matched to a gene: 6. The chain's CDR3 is CASSLQLGQGNSPLHF. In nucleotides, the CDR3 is TGCGCCAGCAGCTTGCAACTAGGACAGGGTAATTCACCCCTCCACTTT.

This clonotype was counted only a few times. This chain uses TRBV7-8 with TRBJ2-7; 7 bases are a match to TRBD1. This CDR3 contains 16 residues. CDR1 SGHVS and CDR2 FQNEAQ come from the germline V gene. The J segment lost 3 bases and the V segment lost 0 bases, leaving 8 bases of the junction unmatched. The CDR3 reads CASSLALQQGVYEQYF. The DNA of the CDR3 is TGTGCCAGCAGCTTAGCCTTACAGCAGGGGGTCTACGAGCAGTACTTC.

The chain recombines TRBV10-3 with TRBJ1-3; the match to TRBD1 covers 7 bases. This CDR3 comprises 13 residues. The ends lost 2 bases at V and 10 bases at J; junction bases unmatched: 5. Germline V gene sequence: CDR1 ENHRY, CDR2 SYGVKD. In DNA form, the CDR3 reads TGTGCCATCAGTGAGACAGGGGAGATGACCATATATTTT. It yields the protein CAISETGEMTIYF.

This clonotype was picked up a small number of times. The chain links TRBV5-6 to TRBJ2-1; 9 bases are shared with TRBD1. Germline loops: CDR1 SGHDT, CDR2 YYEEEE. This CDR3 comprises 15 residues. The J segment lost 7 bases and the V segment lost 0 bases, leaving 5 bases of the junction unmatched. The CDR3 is CASSLVDRGENEQFF. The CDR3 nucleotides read TGTGCCAGCAGCTTGGTCGACAGGGGGGAGAATGAGCAGTTCTTC.

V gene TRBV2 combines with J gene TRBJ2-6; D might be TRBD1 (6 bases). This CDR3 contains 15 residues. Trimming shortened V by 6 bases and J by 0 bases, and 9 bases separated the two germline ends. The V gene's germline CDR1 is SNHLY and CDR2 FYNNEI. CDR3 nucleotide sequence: TGTGCCAGCAGGGAACAGGGCTCTGGGGCCAACGTCCTGACTTTC. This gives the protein CASREQGSGANVLTF. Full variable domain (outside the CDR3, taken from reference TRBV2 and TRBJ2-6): EPEVTQTPSHQVTQMGQEVILRCVPISNHLYFYWYRQILGQKVEFLVSFYNNEISEKSEIFDDQFSVERPDGSNFTLKIRSTKLEDSAMYFCASREQGSGANVLTFGAGSRLTVL.

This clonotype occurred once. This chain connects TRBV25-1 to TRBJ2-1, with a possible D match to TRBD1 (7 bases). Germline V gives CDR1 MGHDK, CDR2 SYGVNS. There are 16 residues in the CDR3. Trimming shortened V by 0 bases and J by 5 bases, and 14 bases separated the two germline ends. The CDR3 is CASSEYGGGYDNEQFF. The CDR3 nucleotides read TGTGCCAGCAGTGAATATGGAGGGGGCTACGACAATGAGCAGTTCTTC.

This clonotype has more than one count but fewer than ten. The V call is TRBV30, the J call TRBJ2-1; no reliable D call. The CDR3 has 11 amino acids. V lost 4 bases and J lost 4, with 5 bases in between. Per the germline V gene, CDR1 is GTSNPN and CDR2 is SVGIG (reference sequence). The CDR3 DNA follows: TGTGCCTGGACCGGGTACAATGAGCAGTTCTTC. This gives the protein CAWTGYNEQFF.

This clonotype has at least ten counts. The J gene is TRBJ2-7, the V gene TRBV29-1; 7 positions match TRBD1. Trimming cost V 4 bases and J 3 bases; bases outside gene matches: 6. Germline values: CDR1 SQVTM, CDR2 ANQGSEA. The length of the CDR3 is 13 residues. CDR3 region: CSVGLRDSYEQYF. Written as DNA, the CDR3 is TGCAGCGTTGGACTCCGGGACAGCTACGAGCAGTACTTC.